Following are 8 T cell receptor beta chains from one sample sequenced in a study of radiation and T cells in renal cell carcinoma. Stated time point: blood 2 weeks post-SBRT. The treatment is: 15 Gy SBRT to primary tumor, nephrectomy 4 weeks later. Libraries were prepared by immunoSEQ multiplex PCR; TCRdb keeps only in-frame clonotypes and omits some of them. The sample consists of roughly 130,000 clones, roughly 91% of them appearing once. The starting material was blood, obtained from a patient whose treatment included radiotherapy and nephrectomy. The receptors derive from a woman in her 70s with renal cell carcinoma.

The chain carries TRBV7-2 and TRBJ2-5; D is unresolved. Trimming shortened V by 0 bases and J by 3 bases, and 8 bases separated the two germline ends. The germline gives CDR1 SGHTA, CDR2 FQGNSA. The CDR3 loop spans 14 amino acids. Here the CDR3 reads CASSLARAKETQYF. The CDR3 nucleotides read TGTGCCAGCAGCTTAGCTCGTGCAAAAGAGACCCAGTACTTC.

This sequence joins TRBV19 and TRBJ2-1, with D possibly matching TRBD1 (6 bases). This CDR3 comprises 13 residues. V was clipped by 8 bases and J by 4 bases, with 12 bases between them. Germline CDR1 LNHDA, CDR2 SQIVND (reference sequence). The CDR3 spells CASSQGRYNEQFF. The CDR3 DNA reads as TGTGCCAGTTCCCAGGGGCGATACAATGAGCAGTTCTTC. The whole variable domain, filled in from reference TRBV19 and TRBJ2-1, reads DGGITQSPKYLFRKEGQNVTLSCEQNLNHDAMYWYRQDPGQGLRLIYYSQIVNDFQKGDIAEGYSVSREKKESFPLTVTSAQKNPTAFYLCASSQGRYNEQFFGPGTRLTVL.

The chain uses TRBV19 and TRBJ2-2, with D tentatively TRBD1 (5 bases). The CDR3 runs 12 residues. Trimming took off 4 bases at V and 6 bases at J, with 6 bases between the two ends. Germline CDR1 and CDR2: LNHDA and SQIVND (reference sequence). CDR3 bases: TGTGCCAGTAGTAAGGGGTCCGGGGAGCTGTTTTTT. Amino acids: CASSKGSGELFF. The full variable domain, with the rest looked up from reference TRBV19 and TRBJ2-2, is DGGITQSPKYLFRKEGQNVTLSCEQNLNHDAMYWYRQDPGQGLRLIYYSQIVNDFQKGDIAEGYSVSREKKESFPLTVTSAQKNPTAFYLCASSKGSGELFFGEGSRLTVL.

The CDR3 region has the DNA TGTGCCAGCAGCTTATTGGGTCTGGCGGGTTACGAGCAGTACTTC. This encodes CASSLLGLAGYEQYF. This rearrangement joins TRBV11-3 to TRBJ2-7, with D maybe TRBD2 (5 bases). Germline V gene data show CDR1 as SGHNT and CDR2 as YENEEA. V was trimmed by 2 bases and J by 4 bases, leaving 15 bases between them. The CDR3 is made up of 15 amino acids.

This chain links TRBV4-3 with TRBJ2-7, with TRBD2 as a possible D gene (6 bases). Per germline, CDR1 LGHNA and CDR2 YSLEER. Trimming shortened V by 4 bases and J by 2 bases, and 15 bases separated the two germline ends. This CDR3 comprises 15 residues. CDR3 protein: CASSRSTGGTYEQYF. CDR3 bases: TGCGCCAGCAGCCGAAGTACAGGCGGGACCTACGAGCAGTACTTC.

V is TRBV6-5 and J is TRBJ1-1; 7 positions match TRBD1. The V and J ends lost 7 bases and 4 bases, in that order; junction bases with no gene match: 12. The CDR3 runs 15 residues. Germline loops: CDR1 MNHEY, CDR2 SVGAGI. The CDR3 DNA sequence: TGTGCCAGCACCCAATATTTAAGACAGGGCACTGAAGCTTTCTTT. Translated: CASTQYLRQGTEAFF.

The genes are TRBV19 and TRBJ2-7, with TRBD1 matching 7 bases. V was pared by 5 bases and J by 3 bases, with 7 bases of the junction left unmatched. Per germline, CDR1 LNHDA and CDR2 SQIVND (reference sequence). CDR3 length: 14 residues. The CDR3 sequence is CASSPRQGNYEQYF. For the CDR3, the DNA is TGTGCCAGTAGTCCGAGACAGGGAAACTACGAGCAGTACTTC. Supplemented by reference TRBV19 and TRBJ2-7, the full variable domain reads DGGITQSPKYLFRKEGQNVTLSCEQNLNHDAMYWYRQDPGQGLRLIYYSQIVNDFQKGDIAEGYSVSREKKESFPLTVTSAQKNPTAFYLCASSPRQGNYEQYFGPGTRLTVT.

This rearrangement joins TRBV25-1 to TRBJ2-1; 11 bases agree with TRBD2. Germline CDR1 and CDR2: MGHDK and SYGVNS. V lost 5 bases, J lost 9 bases, and 9 bases stayed unmatched. The CDR3 covers 15 residues. CDR3 nucleotides: TGTGCCAGCAGTAAGACTAGCGGGGCCGACCGTGAGCAGTTCTTC. Amino acids: CASSKTSGADREQFF.